This T cell receptor (beta chain) was captured by sequencing in a study of CD8 T cells in ankylosing spondylitis. On this clonotype itself: Its specificity is not known.

Study findings and constraints: Reports of some motif variants in reactive arthritis synovial fluid and blood predate this one. One TCR beta motif, made up of eight or nine highly homologous variants, appeared characteristic of ankylosing spondylitis blood. Matched synovial fluid from ankylosing spondylitis patients was reported to be enriched for disease-linked clones.

In making TCR beta libraries, quantitative 5'-RACE with molecular barcodes was used. TCRdb called the 5' RACE reads again in MiXCR, with one record for every CDR3 protein. Seen here are about 190,000 distinct CDR3 sequences, 10% to 15% observed once, and the top ten hold 11%. Germline V gives CDR1 GTSNPN, CDR2 SVGIG (reference sequence). V was clipped by 4 bases and J by 4 bases, with 5 bases between them. This CDR3 region has 11 residues. The V call is TRBV30, the J call TRBJ1-3; D gene uncertain. Sequenced input: blood, either unsorted or a sorted T cell fraction (not recorded which). The receptor's source is a female donor with ankylosing spondylitis or in good health (not recorded which). This CDR3 is CAWKVGNTIYF. The CDR3 coding sequence is TGTGCCTGGAAGGTGGGAAACACCATATATTTT.